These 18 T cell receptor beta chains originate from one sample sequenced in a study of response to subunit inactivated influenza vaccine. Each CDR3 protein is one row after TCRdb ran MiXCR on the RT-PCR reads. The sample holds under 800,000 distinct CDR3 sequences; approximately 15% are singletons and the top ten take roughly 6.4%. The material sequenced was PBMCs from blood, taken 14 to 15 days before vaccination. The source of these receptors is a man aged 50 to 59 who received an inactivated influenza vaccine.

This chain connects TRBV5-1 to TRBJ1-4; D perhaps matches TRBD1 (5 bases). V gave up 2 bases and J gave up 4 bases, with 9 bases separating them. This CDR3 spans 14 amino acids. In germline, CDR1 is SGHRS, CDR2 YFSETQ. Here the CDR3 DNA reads TGCGCCAGCAGCTTATTAGACAGTAATGAAAAACTGTTTTTT. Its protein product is CASSLLDSNEKLFF.

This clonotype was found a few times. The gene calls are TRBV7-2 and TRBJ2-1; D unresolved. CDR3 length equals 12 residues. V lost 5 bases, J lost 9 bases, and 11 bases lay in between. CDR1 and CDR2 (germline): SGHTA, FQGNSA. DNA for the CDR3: TGTGCCAGCAGCACCGAAGTGGGTGAGCAGTTCTTC. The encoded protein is CASSTEVGEQFF.

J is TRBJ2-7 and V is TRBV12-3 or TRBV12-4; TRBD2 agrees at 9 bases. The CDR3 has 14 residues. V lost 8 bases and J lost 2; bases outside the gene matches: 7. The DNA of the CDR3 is TGTGCCAGCCAGGCGGGGGGGTCCCCCTACGAGCAGTACTTC. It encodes CASQAGGSPYEQYF.

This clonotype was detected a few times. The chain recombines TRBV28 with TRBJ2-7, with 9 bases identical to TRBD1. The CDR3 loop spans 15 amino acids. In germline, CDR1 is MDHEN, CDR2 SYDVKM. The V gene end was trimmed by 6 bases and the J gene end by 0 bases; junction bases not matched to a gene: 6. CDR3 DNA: TGTGCCAGCAGGGACCCGGACAGGGGCTCCTACGAGCAGTACTTC. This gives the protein CASRDPDRGSYEQYF.

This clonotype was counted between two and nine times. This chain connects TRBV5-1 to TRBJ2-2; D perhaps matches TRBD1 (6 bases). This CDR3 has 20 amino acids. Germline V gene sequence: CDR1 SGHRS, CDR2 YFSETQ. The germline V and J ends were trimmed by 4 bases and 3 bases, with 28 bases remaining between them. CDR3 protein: CASSPLGVDTGILDTGELFF. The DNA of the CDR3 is TGCGCCAGCAGCCCCCTCGGCGTGGACACAGGGATACTTGACACCGGGGAGCTGTTTTTT.

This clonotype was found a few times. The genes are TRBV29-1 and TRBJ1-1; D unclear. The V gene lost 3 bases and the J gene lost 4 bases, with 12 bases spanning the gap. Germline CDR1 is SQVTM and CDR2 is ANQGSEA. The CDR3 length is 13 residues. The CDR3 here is CSVDEGRGTEAFF. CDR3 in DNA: TGCAGCGTTGATGAGGGTCGTGGCACTGAAGCTTTCTTT. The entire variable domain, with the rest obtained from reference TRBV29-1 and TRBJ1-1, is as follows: SAVISQKPSRDICQRGTSLTIQCQVDSQVTMMFWYRQQPGQSLTLIATANQGSEATYESGFVIDKFPISRPNLTFSTLTVSNMSPEDSSIYLCSVDEGRGTEAFFGQGTRLTVV.

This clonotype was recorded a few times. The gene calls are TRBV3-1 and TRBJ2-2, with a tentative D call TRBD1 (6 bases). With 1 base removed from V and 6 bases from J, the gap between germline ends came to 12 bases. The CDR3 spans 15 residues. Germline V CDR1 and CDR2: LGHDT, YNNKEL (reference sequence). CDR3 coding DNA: TGTGCCAGCAGCCAAGTACCAGGGGTCGCCGGGGAGCTGTTTTTT. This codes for CASSQVPGVAGELFF.

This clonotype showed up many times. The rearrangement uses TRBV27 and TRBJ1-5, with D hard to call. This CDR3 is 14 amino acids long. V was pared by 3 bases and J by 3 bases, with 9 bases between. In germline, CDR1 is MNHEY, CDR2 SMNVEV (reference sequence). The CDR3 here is CASSFLGLNQPQHF. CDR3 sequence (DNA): TGTGCCAGCAGTTTTTTGGGCCTCAATCAGCCCCAGCATTTT.

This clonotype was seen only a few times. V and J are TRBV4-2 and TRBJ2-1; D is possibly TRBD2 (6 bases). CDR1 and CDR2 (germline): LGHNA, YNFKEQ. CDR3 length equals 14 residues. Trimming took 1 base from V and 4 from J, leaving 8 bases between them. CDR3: CASSQVAEYNEQFF. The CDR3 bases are TGTGCCAGCAGCCAAGTAGCGGAATACAATGAGCAGTTCTTC.

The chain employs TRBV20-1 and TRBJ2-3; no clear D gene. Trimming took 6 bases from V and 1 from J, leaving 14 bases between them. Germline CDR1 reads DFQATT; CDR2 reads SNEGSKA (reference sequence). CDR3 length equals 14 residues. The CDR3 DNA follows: TGCAGTGCCTCCCTATGGCAACGCACAGATACGCAGTATTTT. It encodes CSASLWQRTDTQYF.

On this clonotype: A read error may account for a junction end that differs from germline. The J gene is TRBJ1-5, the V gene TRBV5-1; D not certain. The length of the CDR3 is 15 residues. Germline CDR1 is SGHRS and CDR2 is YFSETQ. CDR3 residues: CASILAGMGNQPQHF. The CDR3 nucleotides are TGCGCCAGCATCTTGGCGGGGATGGGCAATCAGCCCCAGCATTTT.

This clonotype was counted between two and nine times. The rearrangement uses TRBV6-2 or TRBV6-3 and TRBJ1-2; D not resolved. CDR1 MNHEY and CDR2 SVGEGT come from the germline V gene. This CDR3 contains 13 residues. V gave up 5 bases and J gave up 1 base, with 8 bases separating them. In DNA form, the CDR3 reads TGTGCCAGCAGTGTTCAGCTTAACTATGGCTACACCTTC. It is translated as CASSVQLNYGYTF.

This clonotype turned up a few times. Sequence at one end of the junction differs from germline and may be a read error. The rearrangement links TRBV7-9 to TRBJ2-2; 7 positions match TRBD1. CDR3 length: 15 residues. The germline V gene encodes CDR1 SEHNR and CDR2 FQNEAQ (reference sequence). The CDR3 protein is CASRLGGANTGELFF. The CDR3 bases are TGTGCCAGCAGGTTAGGGGGCGCCAACACCGGGGAGCTGTTTTTT.

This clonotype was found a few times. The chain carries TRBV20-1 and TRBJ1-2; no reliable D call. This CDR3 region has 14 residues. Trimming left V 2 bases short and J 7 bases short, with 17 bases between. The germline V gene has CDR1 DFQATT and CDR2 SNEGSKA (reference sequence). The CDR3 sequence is CSARPPGSFGGYTF. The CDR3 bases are TGCAGTGCTAGACCCCCCGGGAGTTTCGGTGGCTACACCTTC.

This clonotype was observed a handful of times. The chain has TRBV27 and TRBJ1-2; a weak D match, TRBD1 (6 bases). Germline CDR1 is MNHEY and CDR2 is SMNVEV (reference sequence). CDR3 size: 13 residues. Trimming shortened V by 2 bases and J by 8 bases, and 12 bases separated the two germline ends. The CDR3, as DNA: TGTGCCAGCAGTTTACTGATGGGGGCGGGCTACACCTTC. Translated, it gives CASSLLMGAGYTF.

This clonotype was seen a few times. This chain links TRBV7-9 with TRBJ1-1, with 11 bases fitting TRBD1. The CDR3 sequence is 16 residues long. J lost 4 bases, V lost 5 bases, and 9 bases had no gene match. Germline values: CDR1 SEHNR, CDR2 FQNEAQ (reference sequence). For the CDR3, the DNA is TGTGCCAGCAGCGAGGGTGGGACAGGGGGACTCACTGAAGCTTTCTTT. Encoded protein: CASSEGGTGGLTEAFF.

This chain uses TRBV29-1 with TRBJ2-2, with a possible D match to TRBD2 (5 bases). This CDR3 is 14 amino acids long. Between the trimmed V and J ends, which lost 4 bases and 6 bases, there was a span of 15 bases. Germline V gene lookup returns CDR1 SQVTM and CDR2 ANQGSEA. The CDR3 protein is CSVAPSSSSGELFF. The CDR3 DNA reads TGCAGCGTTGCTCCTAGCTCTTCGTCCGGGGAGCTGTTTTTT.

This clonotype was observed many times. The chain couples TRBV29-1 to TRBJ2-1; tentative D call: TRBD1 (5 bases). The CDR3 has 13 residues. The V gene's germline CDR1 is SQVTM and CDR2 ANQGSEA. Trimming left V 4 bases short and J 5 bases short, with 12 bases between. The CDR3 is CSVVPARDNEQFF. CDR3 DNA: TGCAGCGTTGTTCCCGCCAGGGACAATGAGCAGTTCTTC.